Below, 25 T cell receptor beta chains from the same sample are listed, as sequenced in a study of early T cells in non-severe SARS-CoV-2 infection. TCRdb itself ran the 5' RACE reads through MiXCR, one entry per CDR3 protein. The table lists more than 75,000 distinct CDR3 sequences, roughly an eighth of them singletons. The sequencing sample was made of whole blood. These receptor sequences come from an adult who was a healthcare worker with PCR-confirmed SARS-CoV-2 infection or an uninfected control (not recorded which).

V is TRBV24-1 and J is TRBJ2-3, with D possibly being TRBD2 (5 bases). Germline V gene lookup returns CDR1 KGHDR and CDR2 SFDVKD. V lost 9 bases to trimming and J lost 3 bases, with 12 bases between them. The CDR3 has 13 amino acids. This chain's CDR3 is CATGEQVTDTQYF. CDR3 bases: TGTGCCACCGGGGAGCAAGTTACAGATACGCAGTATTTT.

This clonotype came up a few times. The V and J genes are TRBV5-1 and TRBJ1-5; a possible D gene is TRBD1 (5 bases). Germline values: CDR1 SGHRS, CDR2 YFSETQ. V was clipped by 0 bases and J by 0 bases, with 7 bases between them. CDR3 length: 15 residues. The CDR3 is CASSLVDNSNQPQHF. The CDR3 DNA sequence: TGCGCCAGCAGCTTGGTGGACAATAGCAATCAGCCCCAGCATTTT.

This clonotype showed up just once. J is TRBJ2-7 and V is TRBV5-1; 8 bases line up with TRBD2. The CDR3 spans 15 residues. Germline V gene lookup returns CDR1 SGHRS and CDR2 YFSETQ. V was pared by 0 bases and J by 0 bases, with 2 bases of the junction left unmatched. Here the CDR3 DNA reads TGCGCCAGCAGCTTGGGACTAGCGACCTCCTACGAGCAGTACTTC. Protein product: CASSLGLATSYEQYF.

This clonotype turned up a few times. The chain uses TRBV18 and TRBJ1-6; 7 bases agree with TRBD1. Germline V lookup: CDR1 KGHSH, CDR2 LQKENI. Trimming cost V 2 bases and J 10 bases; bases outside gene matches: 11. The CDR3 is 16 amino acids. The CDR3 loop reads CASSPRPTGVRSPLHF. The CDR3 DNA is TGTGCCAGCTCACCAAGACCTACAGGGGTGAGATCACCCCTCCACTTT.

V is TRBV5-1 and J is TRBJ2-1; D not certain. V lost 6 bases and J 7 bases, leaving 14 bases between the germline ends. CDR1 is SGHRS, CDR2 YFSETQ, per germline. The CDR3 consists of 13 residues. The CDR3 sequence is CASTSETTNEQFF. The CDR3 coding sequence is TGCGCCAGCACCTCCGAGACAACTAATGAGCAGTTCTTC.

This clonotype was counted at least ten times. The chain recombines TRBV5-5 with TRBJ2-3; D remains unclear. CDR3 length: 13 residues. From germline, CDR1 is SGHKS and CDR2 YYEKEE (reference sequence). With 0 bases removed from V and 2 bases from J, the gap between germline ends came to 4 bases. The CDR3 protein is CASSLGPTDTQYF. The CDR3 region has the DNA TGTGCCAGCAGCTTGGGACCCACAGATACGCAGTATTTT.

Many counts were recorded for this clonotype. The rearrangement joins TRBV2 to TRBJ2-7, with D perhaps matching TRBD1 (5 bases). Trimming took 3 bases from V and 1 from J, leaving 7 bases between them. This CDR3 comprises 13 residues. CDR1 is SNHLY, CDR2 FYNNEI, per germline. In DNA form, the CDR3 reads TGTGCCAGCAGTGACAGGGCGTCCTACGAGCAGTACTTC. This sequence encodes CASSDRASYEQYF.

This clonotype occurred a few times. This sequence joins TRBV6-1 and TRBJ2-7; 12 nucleotides agree with TRBD1. The germline CDR1 and CDR2 sequences are MNHNS and SASEGT. V was clipped by 3 bases and J by 3 bases; unmatched bases: 27. The CDR3 runs 23 residues. CDR3 DNA sequence: TGTGCCAGCAGTGACCCAAACCGGGACAGGGGGCAGTTGCGGTTGGCTACTGACTACGAGCAGTACTTC. It translates to CASSDPNRDRGQLRLATDYEQYF.

This clonotype was seen at least ten times. The chain recombines TRBV29-1 with TRBJ2-1; D not certain. Trimming took 5 bases from V and 2 from J, leaving 13 bases between them. This CDR3 contains 14 residues. CDR1 and CDR2 (germline): SQVTM, ANQGSEA. The CDR3: CSVLGVWPYNEQFF. The CDR3 DNA sequence: TGCAGCGTTCTAGGCGTTTGGCCCTACAATGAGCAGTTCTTC.

This clonotype has at least ten counts. The gene calls are TRBV20-1 and TRBJ1-2; 8 nucleotides match TRBD1. Germline-derived CDR1 and CDR2 are DFQATT and SNEGSKA (reference sequence). V lost 0 bases to trimming and J lost 5 bases; unmatched junction nucleotides: 14. This CDR3 has 17 amino acids. CDR3 region: CSARDLGRQGRRYGYTF. For the CDR3, the DNA is TGCAGTGCTAGAGACCTGGGCCGACAGGGGCGACGTTATGGCTACACCTTC.

The chain carries TRBV20-1 and TRBJ2-3, with TRBD1 matching 7 bases. The J segment lost 1 base and the V segment lost 6 bases, leaving 7 bases of the junction unmatched. From germline, CDR1 is DFQATT and CDR2 SNEGSKA (reference sequence). The CDR3 runs 14 residues. This CDR3 reads CSARAGTGTDTQYF. For the CDR3, the DNA is TGCAGTGCCCGAGCCGGGACAGGCACAGATACGCAGTATTTT.

The rearrangement joins TRBV7-9 to TRBJ1-1; 7 nucleotides match TRBD1. This CDR3 has 14 amino acids. The V gene end was trimmed by 5 bases and the J gene end by 4 bases; junction bases not matched to a gene: 7. Germline CDR1 reads SEHNR; CDR2 reads FQNEAQ (reference sequence). The CDR3 DNA sequence: TGTGCCAGCAGCGTAGACAGGGAAAGCACTGAAGCTTTCTTT. Translating gives CASSVDRESTEAFF. Looking up the rest from reference TRBV7-9 and TRBJ1-1 gives the full variable domain: DTGVSQNPRHKITKRGQNVTFRCDPISEHNRLYWYRQTLGQGPEFLTYFQNEAQLEKSRLLSDRFSAERPKGSFSTLEIQRTEQGDSAMYLCASSVDRESTEAFFGQGTRLTVV.

The V call is TRBV7-9, the J call TRBJ1-5, with D maybe TRBD1 (5 bases). Trimming removed 5 bases at V and 10 bases at J, with 15 bases between. Germline CDR1 SEHNR, CDR2 FQNEAQ (reference sequence). The CDR3 spans 13 residues. The CDR3 here is CASSPQEQAPQHF. CDR3 in DNA: TGTGCCAGCAGCCCCCAGGAACAGGCCCCCCAGCATTTT.

There are a few counts of this clonotype. This chain connects TRBV18 to TRBJ2-7; D is perhaps TRBD1 or TRBD2 (5 bases each). The germline V gene encodes CDR1 KGHSH and CDR2 LQKENI. The CDR3 has 14 amino acids. Between the trimmed V and J ends, which lost 0 bases and 5 bases, there was a span of 11 bases. In nucleotides, the CDR3 is TGTGCCAGCTCACCACCCAAGGGGAGTGACGAGCAGTACTTC. Translating it yields CASSPPKGSDEQYF.

The chain combines TRBV6-5 with TRBJ1-1, with 9 bases aligning to TRBD1. This CDR3 is 14 amino acids long. Unmatched junction bases numbered 1, after V lost 2 bases and J lost 3 bases. CDR1 MNHEY and CDR2 SVGAGI come from the germline V gene. The CDR3 DNA reads TGTGCCAGCAGTTACGGGGACAGGGACACTGAAGCTTTCTTT. It translates to CASSYGDRDTEAFF.

The rearrangement links TRBV12-3 or TRBV12-4 to TRBJ1-6; D gene unclear. The CDR3 consists of 15 residues. The V end lost 6 bases, the J end lost 0 bases, and 9 bases lay between the germline ends. The CDR3 nucleotides are TGTGCCAGCAGGGGTTTGGGCTCCTATAATTCACCCCTCCACTTT. Translated: CASRGLGSYNSPLHF.

This clonotype came up a few times. The chain links TRBV7-8 to TRBJ2-3; D gene ambiguous. Germline V lookup: CDR1 SGHVS, CDR2 FQNEAQ. This CDR3 region has 15 residues. Trimming removed 1 base from V and 1 base from J, with 9 bases in between. The CDR3: CASSLGPYGTDTQYF. CDR3 coding DNA: TGTGCCAGCAGCTTAGGGCCCTATGGCACAGATACGCAGTATTTT.

In this sample, this clonotype turned up many times. The chain joins TRBV5-1 to TRBJ2-4; D is possibly TRBD1 (6 bases). Germline CDR1 is SGHRS and CDR2 is YFSETQ. The V and J ends lost 3 bases and 9 bases respectively, with 22 bases between them. The CDR3 is made up of 16 amino acids. The CDR3, as DNA: TGCGCCAGCAGCTATGCCCTACAGGGCCGTGGAACCATTCAGTACTTC. This codes for CASSYALQGRGTIQYF.

The V gene is TRBV5-1, the J gene TRBJ2-7, with D hard to call. V dropped 4 bases and J dropped 0 bases, with 17 bases sitting between them. The CDR3 is made up of 16 amino acids. Germline CDR1 and CDR2: SGHRS and YFSETQ. CDR3 protein: CASSPSAARSSYEQYF. The CDR3 coding sequence is TGCGCCAGCAGCCCTTCGGCGGCCAGGAGCTCCTACGAGCAGTACTTC.

The chain combines TRBV30 with TRBJ1-4; weak D call: TRBD1 (5 bases). The CDR3 consists of 14 residues. Germline V gene lookup returns CDR1 GTSNPN and CDR2 SVGIG (reference sequence). V shed 1 base and J shed 6 bases, with 12 bases lying between them. The CDR3 protein is CAWSGGRMDEKLFF. CDR3 sequence (DNA): TGTGCCTGGAGTGGGGGCAGAATGGATGAAAAACTGTTTTTT.

This clonotype was counted ten times or more. The chain has TRBV24-1 and TRBJ1-2; D is uncertain. Germline V lookup: CDR1 KGHDR, CDR2 SFDVKD. Trimming removed 3 bases at V and 4 bases at J, with 2 bases between. The CDR3 contains 11 residues. DNA for the CDR3: TGTGCCACCAGTGATACCTATGGCTACACCTTC. It codes for CATSDTYGYTF.

The J gene is TRBJ1-1, the V gene TRBV6-1; TRBD1 aligns across 8 bases. The CDR3 is 15 amino acids. Germline V gives CDR1 MNHNS, CDR2 SASEGT. V gave up 5 bases and J gave up 1 base; unmatched junction bases: 6. CDR3 amino acids: CASSLRTGPNTEAFF. In DNA, the CDR3 is TGTGCCAGCAGTCTGCGGACAGGGCCGAACACTGAAGCTTTCTTT.

This clonotype was picked up a small number of times. The chain uses TRBV29-1 and TRBJ1-2, with D possibly matching TRBD1 (5 bases). The V and J ends lost 6 bases and 4 bases respectively, with 18 bases between them. Germline CDR1 is SQVTM and CDR2 is ANQGSEA. This CDR3 spans 14 amino acids. This CDR3 reads CSVRTRDGAYGYTF. The CDR3 nucleotides are TGCAGCGTCCGAACCCGGGACGGTGCCTATGGCTACACCTTC.

This clonotype has more than one count but fewer than ten. The chain carries TRBV20-1 and TRBJ1-5, with TRBD1 matching over 7 bases. CDR3 length equals 15 residues. Per germline, CDR1 DFQATT and CDR2 SNEGSKA (reference sequence). With 5 bases clipped from V and 4 bases from J, the junction kept 11 bases outside the gene matches. CDR3 sequence: CSALLFRDRNQPQHF. Here the CDR3 DNA reads TGCAGTGCTCTCCTCTTCCGGGACAGAAATCAGCCCCAGCATTTT.

The sample holds a few counts of this clonotype. V and J are TRBV5-1 and TRBJ2-4, with D possibly called TRBD1 or TRBD2 (6 bases each). This CDR3 region has 14 residues. Per germline, CDR1 SGHRS and CDR2 YFSETQ. Trimming removed 0 bases at V and 5 bases at J, with 9 bases between. This CDR3 is CASSLVGGQNIQYF. The CDR3 DNA follows: TGCGCCAGCAGCTTGGTGGGGGGCCAAAACATTCAGTACTTC.